The 17 T cell receptor beta chains below were found in one sample sequenced in a study of cytomegalovirus exposure and HLA in healthy donors. A multiplex PCR was run with 60 Vbeta primers and 13 Jbeta primers. The repertoire was sequenced with immunoSEQ multiplex PCR; TCRdb's copy has only in-frame clones and lacks some. The data contain some 150,000 clones, approximately 80% of them singletons. Sequenced material: PBMCs. The receptors were sampled from a man between 18 and 35 years old in good health and CMV-seropositive.

The gene calls are TRBV30 and TRBJ1-1; possibly TRBD1 for D (5 bases). With 2 bases removed from V and 8 bases from J, the gap between germline ends came to 15 bases. The CDR3 totals 13 residues. Germline CDR1 is GTSNPN and CDR2 is SVGIG (reference sequence). DNA of the CDR3: TGTGCCTGGAGTCCGGGACTACTGGGGGAAGCTTTCTTT. Its protein is CAWSPGLLGEAFF.

The rearrangement joins TRBV10-3 to TRBJ2-1; TRBD2 agrees at 13 bases. This CDR3 has 18 residues. The ends lost 10 bases at V and 2 bases at J; junction bases unmatched: 14. Germline V CDR1 and CDR2: ENHRY, SYGVKD. The CDR3 loop is CASGRTGTSGNTYNEQFF. Here the CDR3 DNA reads TGTGCCAGCGGCAGAACCGGGACTAGCGGGAACACCTACAATGAGCAGTTCTTC.

The rearrangement links TRBV5-4 to TRBJ2-6; tentative D call: TRBD1 (6 bases). This CDR3 has 15 residues. Germline CDR1 SGHNT, CDR2 YYREEE (reference sequence). Trimming removed 4 bases from V and 4 bases from J, with 12 bases in between. CDR3 loop: CASSPGAGGANVLTF. The CDR3 DNA reads as TGTGCCAGCAGCCCAGGGGCAGGAGGGGCCAACGTCCTGACTTTC.

This clone has more than one count but fewer than ten. The chain carries TRBV5-1 and TRBJ2-3; 7 bases are a match to TRBD2. This CDR3 comprises 16 residues. The V gene's germline CDR1 is SGHRS and CDR2 YFSETQ. Trimming at V came to 2 bases and at J to 6 bases, leaving 12 bases not matched to a gene. The CDR3 nucleotides read TGCGCCAGCAGCTTTAACCGGGCGGGAGCGGCGGATACGCAGTATTTT. It translates to CASSFNRAGAADTQYF.

With respect to this clone: Additional DNA sequences in this sample encode the identical CDR3. The chain carries TRBV7-2 and TRBJ2-7, with TRBD2 matching 13 bases. Germline V gives CDR1 SGHTA, CDR2 FQGNSA. The CDR3 consists of 15 residues. V was clipped by 5 bases and J by 3 bases; unmatched bases: 4. Written as DNA, the CDR3 is TGTGCCAGCAGCCCGAGACTAGCGGGAGGCTACGAGCAGTACTTC. It specifies CASSPRLAGGYEQYF. Variable domain in full (rest from reference TRBV7-2 and TRBJ2-7): GAGVSQSPSNKVTEKGKDVELRCDPISGHTALYWYRQSLGQGLEFLIYFQGNSAPDKSGLPSDRFSAERTGGSVSTLTIQRTQQEDSAVYLCASSPRLAGGYEQYFGPGTRLTVT.

The genes are TRBV7-8 and TRBJ1-5; D gene uncertain. There are 17 residues in the CDR3. Trimming left V 1 base short and J 0 bases short, with 13 bases between. CDR1 and CDR2 from the germline V gene are SGHVS and FQNEAQ. CDR3 in DNA: TGTGCCAGCAGCTTAGACGGACTTGCATATAGCAATCAGCCCCAGCATTTT. Protein product: CASSLDGLAYSNQPQHF.

CDR3 nucleotides: TGTGCCACCAGCAGAAGCAGGGGGCGAGGCAATCAGCCCCAGCATTTT. Translation: CATSRSRGRGNQPQHF. The chain combines TRBV15 with TRBJ1-5; TRBD1 aligns across 8 bases. Germline CDR1 reads LNHNV; CDR2 reads YYDKDF (reference sequence). V lost 2 bases, J lost 2 bases, and 5 bases stayed unmatched. This CDR3 is 16 amino acids long.

The chain uses TRBV9 and TRBJ2-2; 8 bases line up with TRBD1. Germline V gene lookup returns CDR1 SGDLS and CDR2 YYNGEE. The CDR3 has 17 residues. Trimming took 3 bases from V and 2 from J; bases not matched to a gene: 9. This CDR3 reads CASSDLGGQENTGELFF. CDR3 bases: TGTGCCAGCAGCGATCTAGGGGGACAGGAAAACACCGGGGAGCTGTTTTTT.

In the case of this clone: A junction boundary mismatches the germline segment, possibly from a read error. As DNA, the CDR3 is TGTGCCAGCAGTGGAGACAGTTCCGTAGGGGCCAACGGCCTGACTTTC. It encodes CASSGDSSVGANGLTF. V gene TRBV25-1 combines with J gene TRBJ2-6, with D possibly TRBD1 on 5 matching bases. Germline V gene lookup returns CDR1 MGHDK and CDR2 SYGVNS. This CDR3 is 16 amino acids long.

The chain joins TRBV9 to TRBJ1-2; TRBD1 is a possible D gene (6 bases). The CDR3 runs 17 residues. Per the germline V gene, CDR1 is SGDLS and CDR2 is YYNGEE. V dropped 0 bases and J dropped 0 bases, with 15 bases sitting between them. The chain's CDR3 is CASSVGGGTPTNYGYTF. The CDR3 region has the DNA TGTGCCAGCAGCGTAGGGGGGGGGACACCGACTAACTATGGCTACACCTTC.

There are a few counts of this clone. The J gene is TRBJ2-4, the V gene TRBV11-2, with D possibly TRBD2 on 6 matching bases. The length of the CDR3 is 16 residues. In germline, CDR1 is SGHAT, CDR2 FQNNGV. V lost 1 base and J lost 5, with 15 bases in between. The chain's CDR3 is CASSLVGGLVENIQYF. The CDR3 coding sequence is TGTGCCAGCAGCTTAGTTGGAGGGCTGGTCGAAAACATTCAGTACTTC.

V usage is TRBV19 and J usage is TRBJ1-2, with TRBD1 matching over 9 bases. J was trimmed by 7 bases and V by 8 bases; bases with no gene match: 8. The CDR3 totals 13 residues. In germline, CDR1 is LNHDA, CDR2 SQIVND (reference sequence). This chain's CDR3 is CASCRDRAGGYTF. CDR3 nucleotides: TGTGCCAGTTGCCGGGACAGGGCGGGTGGCTACACCTTC.

The chain is built from TRBV6-1 and TRBJ1-2, with a possible D match to TRBD1 (5 bases). Germline loops: CDR1 MNHNS, CDR2 SASEGT. The CDR3 extends over 15 amino acids. V was shortened by 1 base and J by 4 bases, with 13 bases between the two germline ends. CDR3 sequence reads: CASSEGLGGVYGYTF. The CDR3 DNA reads TGTGCCAGCAGTGAAGGACTCGGGGGTGTCTATGGCTACACCTTC.

The chain carries TRBV11-2 and TRBJ2-1, with TRBD2 identical over 7 bases. V lost 6 bases and J lost 3; bases outside the gene matches: 8. The germline gives CDR1 SGHAT, CDR2 FQNNGV. This CDR3 region has 15 residues. The CDR3 here is CASSYSGKNYNEQFF. The CDR3, as DNA: TGTGCCAGCAGTTACAGCGGGAAGAACTACAATGAGCAGTTCTTC. The full variable domain, completed using reference TRBV11-2 and TRBJ2-1, is EAGVAQSPRYKIIEKRQSVAFWCNPISGHATLYWYQQILGQGPKLLIQFQNNGVVDDSQLPKDRFSAERLKGVDSTLKIQPAKLEDSAVYLCASSYSGKNYNEQFFGPGTRLTVL.

J is TRBJ2-3 and V is TRBV5-1; possible D gene TRBD2, 5 bases. CDR3 length equals 16 residues. The V end was cut by 0 bases, the J end by 0 bases, with 11 bases between. The germline CDR1 and CDR2 sequences are SGHRS and YFSETQ. The CDR3 nucleotides are TGCGCCAGCAGCTTGGTGGGAGACACTAGCACAGATACGCAGTATTTT. Translated, it gives CASSLVGDTSTDTQYF. Using reference TRBV5-1 and TRBJ2-3 for the parts outside the CDR3, the full variable domain is KAGVTQTPRYLIKTRGQQVTLSCSPISGHRSVSWYQQTPGQGLQFLFEYFSETQRNKGNFPGRFSGRQFSNSRSEMNVSTLELGDSALYLCASSLVGDTSTDTQYFGPGTRLTVL.

V and J are TRBV9 and TRBJ2-7; 7 nucleotides line up with TRBD1. Germline V gene data show CDR1 as SGDLS and CDR2 as YYNGEE. J lost 4 bases, V lost 1 base, and 8 bases had no gene match. The CDR3 spans 15 residues. For the CDR3, the DNA is TGTGCCAGCAGCGTAACAGGGGAAGGAACTTACGAGCAGTACTTC. Its protein is CASSVTGEGTYEQYF. The variable domain in full, with the rest retrieved from reference TRBV9 and TRBJ2-7, is DSGVTQTPKHLITATGQRVTLRCSPRSGDLSVYWYQQSLDQGLQFLIQYYNGEERAKGNILERFSAQQFPDLHSELNLSSLELGDSALYFCASSVTGEGTYEQYFGPGTRLTVT.

The chain employs TRBV4-1 and TRBJ1-3, with D perhaps TRBD1 (6 bases). CDR1 is MGHRA and CDR2 is YSYEKL in the germline V gene. This CDR3 region has 19 residues. V lost 2 bases, J lost 0 bases, and 20 bases lay in between. The CDR3 loop is CASSQSPYGTLSSGNTIYF. CDR3 in DNA: TGCGCCAGCAGCCAAAGTCCATACGGGACACTGAGCTCTGGAAACACCATATATTTT.